Listed here are 8 T cell receptor beta chains from one sample, sequenced in a study of T cell repertoires in cytomegalovirus infection. TCRdb redid the calling of the reads with MiXCR, one entry per CDR3 protein. The table has under 200,000 distinct CDR3 sequences, roughly 9% seen once. The sequencing sample was made of PBMCs. Receptor source: a human donor in good health (CMV status not recorded). Some clones in this sample may be carry-over from other donors' samples.

With respect to this clonotype: Given a much more abundant clone one base away, this may be a read error. The rearrangement uses TRBV7-6 and TRBJ1-4; D possibly corresponds to TRBD1 (5 bases). The V gene's germline CDR1 is SGHVS and CDR2 FNYEAQ. This CDR3 is built from 15 residues. The DNA of the CDR3 is TGTGCCAGCAGCTTAATAGGGGCAACTAATGCAAAACTGTTTTTT. Its translation: CASSLIGATNAKLFF.

This clonotype has a handful of counts. The chain links TRBV7-4 to TRBJ2-1; TRBD2 matches at 12 bases. Germline CDR1 is SGHVT and CDR2 is SQSDAQ. Trimming took 6 bases from V and 3 from J; bases not matched to a gene: 12. The length of the CDR3 is 18 residues. CDR3 in amino acids: CASRPTSGRRKGYNEQFF. CDR3 DNA sequence: TGTGCCAGCAGACCCACTAGCGGGAGGAGGAAGGGCTACAATGAGCAGTTCTTC. The variable domain in full, completed from reference TRBV7-4 and TRBJ2-1, reads GAGVSQSPRYKVAKRGRDVALRCDSISGHVTLYWYRQTLGQGSEVLTYSQSDAQRDKSGRPSGRFSAERPERSVSTLKIQRTEQGDSAVYLCASRPTSGRRKGYNEQFFGPGTRLTVL.

This clonotype was seen many times. The V call is TRBV5-5, the J call TRBJ2-1; TRBD2 agrees at 8 bases. J was trimmed by 0 bases and V by 3 bases; bases with no gene match: 8. CDR3 length: 17 residues. Per the germline V gene, CDR1 is SGHKS and CDR2 is YYEKEE (reference sequence). The CDR3: CASSWASSGSSYNEQFF. The CDR3 DNA follows: TGTGCCAGCAGCTGGGCATCGAGCGGGAGCTCCTACAATGAGCAGTTCTTC.

This clonotype came up a few times. The chain links TRBV29-1 to TRBJ2-1, with 10 bases fitting TRBD2. Trimming removed 5 bases from V and 3 bases from J; junction bases left unmatched: 4. Germline CDR1 SQVTM, CDR2 ANQGSEA. This CDR3 spans 14 amino acids. CDR3 nucleotide sequence: TGCAGCGTTAACGTAGCGGGGGGCTACAATGAGCAGTTCTTC. Encoded protein: CSVNVAGGYNEQFF.

The CDR3 here is CSVGVTEAFF. The CDR3 region has the DNA TGCAGCGTCGGGGTTACTGAAGCTTTCTTT. This chain joins TRBV29-1 and TRBJ1-1; no reliable D call. The V end was cut by 6 bases, the J end by 5 bases, with 7 bases between. Germline V gives CDR1 SQVTM, CDR2 ANQGSEA. This CDR3 has 10 residues. Based on the CDR3 plus reference TRBV29-1 and TRBJ1-1, the full variable domain is SAVISQKPSRDICQRGTSLTIQCQVDSQVTMMFWYRQQPGQSLTLIATANQGSEATYESGFVIDKFPISRPNLTFSTLTVSNMSPEDSSIYLCSVGVTEAFFGQGTRLTVV.

This clonotype was recorded many times. V usage is TRBV20-1 and J usage is TRBJ1-1; the match to TRBD1 covers 11 bases. CDR3 length: 14 amino acids. J lost 10 bases, V lost 2 bases, and 9 bases had no gene match. Germline V gene data show CDR1 as DFQATT and CDR2 as SNEGSKA (reference sequence). DNA for the CDR3: TGCAGTGCTAGACTCCGGGACAGGGGGTTGGTAGCTTTCTTT. Protein sequence: CSARLRDRGLVAFF.

This clonotype was seen repeatedly, ten times or more. This chain links TRBV7-9 with TRBJ2-5; D is undetermined. The germline gives CDR1 SEHNR, CDR2 FQNEAQ (reference sequence). The ends were cut back, 5 bases at V and 5 bases at J, with 6 bases in the middle. CDR3 length equals 11 residues. CDR3 region: CASSEEETQYF. CDR3 in DNA: TGTGCCAGCAGCGAAGAGGAGACCCAGTACTTC.

This clonotype was observed a handful of times. V is TRBV7-2 and J is TRBJ2-2, with a weak D call TRBD1 (6 bases). V was clipped by 5 bases and J by 0 bases, with 13 bases between them. There are 16 residues in the CDR3. Looked up from germline, CDR1 is SGHTA and CDR2 is FQGNSA. The CDR3 DNA is TGTGCCAGCAGCCGCAGGGGTCTAGCGAACACCGGGGAGCTGTTTTTT. Translated, it gives CASSRRGLANTGELFF.